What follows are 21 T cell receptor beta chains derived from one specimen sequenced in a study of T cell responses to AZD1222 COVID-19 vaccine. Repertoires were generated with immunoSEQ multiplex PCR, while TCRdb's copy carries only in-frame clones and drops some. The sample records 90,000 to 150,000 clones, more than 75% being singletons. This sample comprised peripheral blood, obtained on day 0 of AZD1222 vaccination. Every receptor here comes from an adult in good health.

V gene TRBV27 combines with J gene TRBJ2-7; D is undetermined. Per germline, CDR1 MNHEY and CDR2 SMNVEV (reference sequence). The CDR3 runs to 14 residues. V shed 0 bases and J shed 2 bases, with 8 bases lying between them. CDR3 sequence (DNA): TGTGCCAGCAGTTTATCGGGAAGGACCTACGAGCAGTACTTC. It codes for CASSLSGRTYEQYF.

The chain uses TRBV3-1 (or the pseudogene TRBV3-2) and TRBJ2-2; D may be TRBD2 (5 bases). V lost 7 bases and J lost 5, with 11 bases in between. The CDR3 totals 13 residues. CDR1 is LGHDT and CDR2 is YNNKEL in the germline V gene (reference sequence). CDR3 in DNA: TGTGCCAGCAAACGGGGTGGGACCGGGGAGCTGTTTTTT. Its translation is CASKRGGTGELFF.

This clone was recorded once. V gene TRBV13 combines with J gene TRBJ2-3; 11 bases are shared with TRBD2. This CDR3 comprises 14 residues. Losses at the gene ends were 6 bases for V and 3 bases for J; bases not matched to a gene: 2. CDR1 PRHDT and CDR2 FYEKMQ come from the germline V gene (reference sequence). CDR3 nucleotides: TGTGCCAGCAGTCGACTAGCGGGGACAGATACGCAGTATTTT. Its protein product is CASSRLAGTDTQYF.

CDR3 region: CASSQGRGAYNEQFF. For the CDR3, the DNA is TGTGCCAGCAGCCAAGGGAGGGGGGCCTACAATGAGCAGTTCTTC. The rearrangement joins TRBV3-1 (or the pseudogene TRBV3-2) to TRBJ2-1; D possibly matches TRBD1 or TRBD2 (6 bases each). The CDR3 is 15 residues long. Trimming stripped 1 base from V and 2 bases from J, with 9 bases between. Per germline, CDR1 LGHDT and CDR2 YNNKEL (reference sequence).

In DNA, the CDR3 is TGTGCCAGCACCCGAGGGGGATATGGCTACACCTTC. Translating it yields CASTRGGYGYTF. The chain uses TRBV3-1 (or the pseudogene TRBV3-2) and TRBJ1-2; tentatively, D is TRBD1 (6 bases). The CDR3 is 12 residues long. V dropped 7 bases and J dropped 5 bases, with 11 bases sitting between them. Germline lookup yields CDR1 LGHDT and CDR2 YNNKEL (reference sequence).

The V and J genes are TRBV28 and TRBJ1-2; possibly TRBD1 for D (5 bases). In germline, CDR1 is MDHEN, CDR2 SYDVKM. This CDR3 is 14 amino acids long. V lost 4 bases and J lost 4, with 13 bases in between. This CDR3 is CASSSDRQSYGYTF. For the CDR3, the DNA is TGTGCCAGCAGTTCAGATAGACAGAGCTATGGCTACACCTTC.

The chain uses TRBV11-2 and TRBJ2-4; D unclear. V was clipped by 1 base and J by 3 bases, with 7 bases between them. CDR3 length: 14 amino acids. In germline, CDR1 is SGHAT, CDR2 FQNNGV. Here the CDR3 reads CASSLGLIKNIQYF. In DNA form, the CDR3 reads TGTGCCAGCAGCTTAGGTTTGATCAAAAACATTCAGTACTTC.

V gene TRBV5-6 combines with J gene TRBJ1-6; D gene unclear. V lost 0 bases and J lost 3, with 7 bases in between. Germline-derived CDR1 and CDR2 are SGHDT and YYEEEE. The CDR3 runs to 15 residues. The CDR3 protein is CASSLGTDYNSPLHF. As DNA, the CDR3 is TGTGCCAGCAGCTTGGGCACCGACTATAATTCACCCCTCCACTTT.

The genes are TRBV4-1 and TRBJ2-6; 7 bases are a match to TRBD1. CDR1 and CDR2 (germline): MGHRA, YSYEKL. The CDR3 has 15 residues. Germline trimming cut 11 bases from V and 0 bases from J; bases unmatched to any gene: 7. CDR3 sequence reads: CASTGDPSGANVLTF. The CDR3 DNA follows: TGCGCCTCTACAGGGGATCCCTCTGGGGCCAACGTCCTGACTTTC.

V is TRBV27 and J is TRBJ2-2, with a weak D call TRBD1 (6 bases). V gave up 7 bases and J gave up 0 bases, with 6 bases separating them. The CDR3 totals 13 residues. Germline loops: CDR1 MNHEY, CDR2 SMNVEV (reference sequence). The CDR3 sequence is CASNRANTGELFF. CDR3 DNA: TGTGCCAGCAACAGGGCGAACACCGGGGAGCTGTTTTTT.

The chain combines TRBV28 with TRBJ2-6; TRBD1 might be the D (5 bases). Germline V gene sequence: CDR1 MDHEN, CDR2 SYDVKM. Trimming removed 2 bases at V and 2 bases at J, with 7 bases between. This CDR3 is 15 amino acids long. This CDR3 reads CASSLPGTGANVLTF. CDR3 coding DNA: TGTGCCAGCAGTTTACCAGGGACTGGGGCCAACGTCCTGACTTTC.

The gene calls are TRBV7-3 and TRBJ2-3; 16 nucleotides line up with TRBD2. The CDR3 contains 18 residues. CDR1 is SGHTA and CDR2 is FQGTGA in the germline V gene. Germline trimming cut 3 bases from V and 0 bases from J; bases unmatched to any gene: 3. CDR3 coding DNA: TGTGCCAGCAGCTTGGGGACTAGCGGGAGGGCTAGCACAGATACGCAGTATTTT. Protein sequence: CASSLGTSGRASTDTQYF.

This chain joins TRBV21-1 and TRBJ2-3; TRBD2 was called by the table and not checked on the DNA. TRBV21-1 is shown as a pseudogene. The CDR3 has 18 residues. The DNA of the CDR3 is TGTGCCAGCAGCAAAGTGGCCCAGAGCGGGAGGGCTGGAGATACGCAGTATTTT. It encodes CASSKVAQSGRAGDTQYF.

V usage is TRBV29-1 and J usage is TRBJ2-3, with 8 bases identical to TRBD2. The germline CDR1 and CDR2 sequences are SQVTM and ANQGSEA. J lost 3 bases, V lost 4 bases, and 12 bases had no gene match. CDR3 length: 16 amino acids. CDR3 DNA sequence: TGCAGCGTTGCCTCCTCGGGGGGGGTGATGACAGATACGCAGTATTTT. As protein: CSVASSGGVMTDTQYF.

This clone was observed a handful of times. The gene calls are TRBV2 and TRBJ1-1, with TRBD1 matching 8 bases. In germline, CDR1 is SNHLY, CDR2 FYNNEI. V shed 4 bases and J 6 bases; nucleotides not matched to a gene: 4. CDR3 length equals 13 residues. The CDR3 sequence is CASSGQGRAEAFF. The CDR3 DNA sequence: TGTGCCAGCAGTGGACAGGGGAGAGCTGAAGCTTTCTTT.

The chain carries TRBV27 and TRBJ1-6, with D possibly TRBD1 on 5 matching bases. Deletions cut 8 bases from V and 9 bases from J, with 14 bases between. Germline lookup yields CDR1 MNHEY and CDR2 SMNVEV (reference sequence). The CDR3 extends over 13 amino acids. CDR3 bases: TGTGCCAGCGGCCGGGACGGAGTTTCACCCCTCCACTTT. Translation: CASGRDGVSPLHF.

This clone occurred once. Here the CDR3 DNA reads TGTGCCAGCAGCTTAGGACAGGCCCTCTATGGCTACACCTTC. It is translated as CASSLGQALYGYTF. The J gene is TRBJ1-2, the V gene TRBV7-2; TRBD1 might be the D (6 bases). V lost 1 base to trimming and J lost 4 bases, with 10 bases between them. Germline assignment: CDR1 SGHTA and CDR2 FQGNSA. The CDR3 loop spans 14 amino acids.

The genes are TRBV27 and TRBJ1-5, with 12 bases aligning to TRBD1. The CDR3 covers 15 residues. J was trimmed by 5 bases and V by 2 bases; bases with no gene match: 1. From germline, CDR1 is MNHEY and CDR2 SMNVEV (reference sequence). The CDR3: CASSLGTGGDQPQHF. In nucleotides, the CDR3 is TGTGCCAGCAGTTTAGGGACAGGGGGCGATCAGCCCCAGCATTTT.

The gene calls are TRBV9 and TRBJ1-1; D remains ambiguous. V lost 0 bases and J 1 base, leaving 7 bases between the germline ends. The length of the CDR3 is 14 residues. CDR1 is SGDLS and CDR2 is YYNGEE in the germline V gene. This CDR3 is CASSVVSGNTEAFF. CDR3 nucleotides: TGTGCCAGCAGCGTAGTTTCGGGGAACACTGAAGCTTTCTTT.

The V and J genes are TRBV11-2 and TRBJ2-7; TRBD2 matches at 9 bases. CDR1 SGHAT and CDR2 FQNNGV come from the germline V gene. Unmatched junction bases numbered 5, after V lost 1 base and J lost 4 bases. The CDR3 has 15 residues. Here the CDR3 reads CASSLGLAGIYEQYF. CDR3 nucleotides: TGTGCCAGCAGCTTAGGGCTAGCGGGAATATACGAGCAGTACTTC.

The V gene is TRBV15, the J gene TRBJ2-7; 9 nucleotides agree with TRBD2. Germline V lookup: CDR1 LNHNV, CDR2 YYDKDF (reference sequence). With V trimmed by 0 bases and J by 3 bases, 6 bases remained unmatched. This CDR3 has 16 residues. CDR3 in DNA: TGTGCCACCAGCAGAGATGGGGGTAGCGGGGGCTACGAGCAGTACTTC. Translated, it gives CATSRDGGSGGYEQYF.